This TCR beta chain was documented in a study of long-term antiretroviral therapy in people with HIV. Notes on this clone: The antigen is unknown.

V was pared by 2 bases and J by 5 bases, with 8 bases of the junction left unmatched. CDR1 and CDR2 from the germline V gene are SGDLS and YYNGEE. This CDR3 region has 15 residues. Run at survey level, the immunoSEQ assay was version v3.0. Method: immunoSEQ multiplex PCR; TCRdb's copy keeps in-frame clones and lacks some. This sample carries under 30,000 clones, over 75% of them seen once, and the ten largest clones take 5.5% to 6%. Study findings and constraints: Clonal populations expanded prior to ART predominated within the repertoire at all time points. Gathering of blood took place between about 2004 and 2018, possibly under older ART regimens.

The chain links TRBV9 to TRBJ2-3, with 7 bases fitting TRBD2. This specimen was unsorted PBMCs, taken 1.1 years before starting antiretroviral therapy. The receptor was isolated from a woman in her 30s with HIV. CDR3 nucleotide sequence: TGTGCCAGCAGCGTGCAAGCGGGGTCGGGAGATACGCAGTATTTT. Amino acids: CASSVQAGSGDTQYF. Full variable domain (missing parts from reference TRBV9 and TRBJ2-3): DSGVTQTPKHLITATGQRVTLRCSPRSGDLSVYWYQQSLDQGLQFLIQYYNGEERAKGNILERFSAQQFPDLHSELNLSSLELGDSALYFCASSVQAGSGDTQYFGPGTRLTVL.